Listed below are T cell receptor beta chains from one sample, sequenced in a study of blood T cell repertoires in COVID-19. Assay: immunoSEQ multiplex PCR; the TCRdb copy retains only in-frame clones and omits some. Altogether over 40,000 clones are present, 70% to 85% being singletons, with the ten largest covering 14%. Sequencing was performed on peripheral blood. All receptors derive from a human donor in a cohort sampled during active COVID-19. The CDR3 runs from the conserved cysteine through the conserved F or W. The D gene is left open where the match is weak. Clone size is shown for a subset of rows, as once, few, many or a class of expanded clone.

D gene	V gene	J gene	clone size	CDR3 DNA	CDR3 protein
TRBD2	TRBV7-2	TRBJ2-3	.	TGTGCCAGCAGCTCTACTAGCGGGGGGCCAGATACGCAGTATTTT	CASSSTSGGPDTQYF
TRBD1	TRBV2	TRBJ2-3	.	TGTGCCAGCACCGAGGGGGACAGGGTGGGAAGCACAGATACGCAGTATTTT	CASTEGDRVGSTDTQYF
.	TRBV7-2	TRBJ2-3	.	TGTGCCAGCAGCCCAGTGGATACAGGAAGGAATACGCAGTATTTT	CASSPVDTGRNTQYF
.	TRBV3-1/TRBV3-2	TRBJ2-2	.	TGTGCCAGCAGCCAAGATCCCCAGAACACCGGGGAGCTGTTTTTT	CASSQDPQNTGELFF
.	TRBV20-1	TRBJ2-1	.	TGCAGTGCTAGGAAACTTGATGAGCAGTTCTTC	CSARKLDEQFF
.	TRBV7-2	TRBJ2-7	.	TGTGCCAGCAGCTCCCCTCGGGGCGAGCAGTACTTC	CASSSPRGEQYF
TRBD1	TRBV15	TRBJ2-7	.	TGTGCCACCAAACCCGGGACAGGGGTAGGCGAGCAGTACTTC	CATKPGTGVGEQYF
TRBD2	TRBV19	TRBJ2-3	once	TGTGCCAGTACCAAGGAACTAGCGCGCACAGATACGCAGTATTTT	CASTKELARTDTQYF
TRBD1	TRBV5-5	TRBJ2-7	.	TGTGCCAGCAGCTTTAGCAGGGGGCTCCACGAGCAGTACTTC	CASSFSRGLHEQYF
TRBD1	TRBV27	TRBJ2-5	.	TGTGCCAGCAGTCCAGGGGCGGACAGGCAAGAGACCCAGTACTTC	CASSPGADRQETQYF
.	TRBV19	TRBJ1-2	.	TGTGCCAGTAGTATATTTTTCGAGGGCACATATGGCTACACCTTC	CASSIFFEGTYGYTF
TRBD2	TRBV5-6	TRBJ2-7	.	TGTGCCAGCAGCCCACCGGGAGGCGAGCAGTACTTC	CASSPPGGEQYF
TRBD2	TRBV5-1	TRBJ2-7	.	TGCGCCAGCAGCTTGCCCGCGGGAGTTGGGACCTACGAGCAGTACTTC	CASSLPAGVGTYEQYF
.	TRBV4-1	TRBJ1-2	.	TGCGCCAGCAGCCAAGATCGATCGGCGGGTTATGGCTACACCTTC	CASSQDRSAGYGYTF
.	TRBV6-2/TRBV6-3	TRBJ1-2	many	TGTGCCAGCAGTCTACAAATCGCGGGAGGCTATGGCTACACCTTC	CASSLQIAGGYGYTF
TRBD1	TRBV5-6	TRBJ2-7	.	TGTGCCAGCAGCTTGCTGGGACAGGTTTACGAGCAGTACTTC	CASSLLGQVYEQYF
.	TRBV27	TRBJ1-2	few	TGTGCCAGCAGTTTAGGGCGGGGGAACTATGGCTACACCTTC	CASSLGRGNYGYTF
TRBD1	TRBV7-2	TRBJ1-2	once	TGTGCCAGCAGCCAGACAGGGGCCTATGGCTACACCTTC	CASSQTGAYGYTF
TRBD1	TRBV18	TRBJ2-1	.	TGTGCCAGCTCCAGGGACAGGGAGTTAAACAATGAGCAGTTCTTC	CASSRDRELNNEQFF
TRBD2	TRBV2	TRBJ2-3	.	TGTGCCAGCAGTGTAGCGGGAGTGAGTACGCAGTATTTT	CASSVAGVSTQYF
.	TRBV29-1	TRBJ2-1	once	TGCAGCGTTGAAGTCGGGGGGCCGCACAATGAGCAGTTCTTC	CSVEVGGPHNEQFF
TRBD1	TRBV28	TRBJ1-5	.	TGTGCCAGCATTGGGACAGCTAATAGCAATCAGCCCCAGCATTTT	CASIGTANSNQPQHF
TRBD1	TRBV28	TRBJ2-7	.	TGTGCCAGCAGTTTGGGACAGCCTTGGGAGCAGTACTTC	CASSLGQPWEQYF
TRBD2	TRBV5-6	TRBJ2-3	.	TGTGCCAGCAGCCTCGATTCAGCGGGGCGCACAGATACGCAGTATTTT	CASSLDSAGRTDTQYF
.	TRBV28	TRBJ2-1	.	TGTGCCAGCACCCTTGGCGGTAGCGGCTCCTACAATGAGCAGTTCTTC	CASTLGGSGSYNEQFF
.	TRBV20-1	TRBJ2-5	.	TGCAGTGCTAGTAAGGGGGGGACTTGGGAAGAGACCCAGTACTTC	CSASKGGTWEETQYF
.	TRBV4-1	TRBJ2-3	few	TGCGCCAGCAGCCAAGTCGAAACCGGGACGGGAGGCACAGATACGCAGTATTTT	CASSQVETGTGGTDTQYF
TRBD1	TRBV6-2/TRBV6-3	TRBJ1-2	.	TGTGCCAGCAGTACCGGGACAGGGACATATGGCTACACCTTC	CASSTGTGTYGYTF
.	TRBV12-3/TRBV12-4	TRBJ1-5	.	TGTGCCAGCAGTTTTGGACACAATCAGCCCCAGCATTTT	CASSFGHNQPQHF
.	TRBV30	TRBJ1-2	.	TGTGCCTGGAGTCCAGGGTATTTCTCTGGCTACACCTTC	CAWSPGYFSGYTF
TRBD1	TRBV18	TRBJ1-1	once	TGTGCCAGCTCACCCCGGGACAGGGGATTTACTTTCTTT	CASSPRDRGFTFF
TRBD1	TRBV30	TRBJ2-5	.	TGTGCCTGGCGGGACAGGGGTGGGGAGACCCAGTACTTC	CAWRDRGGETQYF
.	TRBV5-1	TRBJ1-4	once	TGCGCCAGCAGCTCGCCAGGGGCCACTAATGAAAAACTGTTTTTT	CASSSPGATNEKLFF
TRBD2	TRBV5-5	TRBJ2-4	.	TGTGCCAGCAGCCGGGTGGGAGGGGAAAACATTCAGTACTTC	CASSRVGGENIQYF
TRBD2	TRBV6-2/TRBV6-3	TRBJ2-5	.	TGTGCCAGCAGTTACTCGAAGGGACTAGCGGGGGCGATCCAAGAGACCCAGTACTTC	CASSYSKGLAGAIQETQYF
.	TRBV5-6	TRBJ2-3	.	TGTGCCAGCAGCCAAACGGACAGACTCACAGATACGCAGTATTTT	CASSQTDRLTDTQYF
TRBD2	TRBV7-9	TRBJ2-7	.	TGTGCCAGCAGCTTAGCGTCGACTAGCGGGCACGAGCAGTACTTC	CASSLASTSGHEQYF
.	TRBV7-2	TRBJ1-5	.	TGTGCCAGCAGCCTGGGTCCTTCGCGGAATCAGCCCCAGCATTTT	CASSLGPSRNQPQHF
.	TRBV7-2	TRBJ2-5	.	TGTGCCAGCAGCTTAGTGTTAAGAGCATGGGAGACCCAGTACTTC	CASSLVLRAWETQYF
TRBD2	TRBV4-3	TRBJ2-3	.	TGCGCCAGCAGCCAAGATACGGCGGGGGGGCACACAGATACGCAGTATTTT	CASSQDTAGGHTDTQYF
.	TRBV7-8	TRBJ1-1	.	TGTGCCAGCAGCCGAGATCTTCTGAACACTGAAGCTTTCTTT	CASSRDLLNTEAFF
TRBD2	TRBV5-5	TRBJ2-7	.	TGTGCCAGCAGCTCCGATCCCGGGACTAGTCGTCTTGGCGAGCAGTACTTC	CASSSDPGTSRLGEQYF
TRBD2	TRBV7-9	TRBJ2-5	.	TGTGCCAGCACCAAATCGGGGGGAGGCGAGACCCAGTACTTC	CASTKSGGGETQYF
.	TRBV4-1	TRBJ2-3	few	TGCGCCAGCAGTCAAGGGAGCTACACAGATACGCAGTATTTT	CASSQGSYTDTQYF
TRBD2	TRBV10-3	TRBJ2-3	.	TGTGCCATCAGCCCGGGGGGGCCCACAGATACGCAGTATTTT	CAISPGGPTDTQYF
.	TRBV7-2	TRBJ1-1	.	TGTGCCAGCAGCTTAGGGGCAGGAAACACTGAAGCTTTCTTT	CASSLGAGNTEAFF
TRBD1	TRBV2	TRBJ1-4	.	TGTGCCAGCAGGACGAGGACAGGGCCCTTTTCCGATAATGAAAAACTGTTTTTT	CASRTRTGPFSDNEKLFF
TRBD1	TRBV6-5	TRBJ1-6	.	TGTGCCATCAGGGGGAGCTCCTATAATTCACCCCTCCACTTT	CAIRGSSYNSPLHF
.	TRBV9	TRBJ2-2	.	TGTGCCAGCAGCGTGTCATCCAGGGGGAACACCGGGGAGCTGTTTTTT	CASSVSSRGNTGELFF
TRBD1	TRBV27	TRBJ2-6	.	TGTGCCAGCAGTTTATCAGACGGGACAGGTGCTTGGTCTGGGGCCAACGTCCTGACTTTC	CASSLSDGTGAWSGANVLTF
TRBD2	TRBV5-5	TRBJ2-4	.	TGTGCCAGCAGCTTTGCGGTTTCCGGGGGGGCGACCAAAAACATTCAGTACTTC	CASSFAVSGGATKNIQYF
TRBD1	TRBV19	TRBJ1-5	.	TGTGCCAGTAGTATAGGGGACAGGGATAGGCAGCCCCAGCATTTT	CASSIGDRDRQPQHF
.	TRBV5-1	TRBJ2-5	few	TGCGCCAGCAGCTTGGCGGGGATCGCCGGGGAGACCCAGTACTTC	CASSLAGIAGETQYF
.	TRBV6-1	TRBJ1-2	.	TGTGCCAGCAGTGAGGGGGGACGTGGGGGAGGCTACACCTTC	CASSEGGRGGGYTF
.	TRBV5-5	TRBJ2-3	.	TGTGCCAGCAGCCACAGGTATTCTAGCACAGATACGCAGTATTTT	CASSHRYSSTDTQYF
TRBD2	TRBV7-3	TRBJ2-1	.	TGTGCCAGCAGCTCCCCCAGCTCCTGGACTAGCGGGAGGGCCAGTAATGAGCAGTTCTTC	CASSSPSSWTSGRASNEQFF
TRBD2	TRBV5-1	TRBJ2-7	.	TGCGCCAGCAGCTCCCCAGCGGGGGGCAGCTCCTACGAGCAGTACTTC	CASSSPAGGSSYEQYF
TRBD1	TRBV2	TRBJ2-1	.	TGTGCCAGCACGGTGAGGAGGGACAGGGACAATGAGCAGTTCTTC	CASTVRRDRDNEQFF